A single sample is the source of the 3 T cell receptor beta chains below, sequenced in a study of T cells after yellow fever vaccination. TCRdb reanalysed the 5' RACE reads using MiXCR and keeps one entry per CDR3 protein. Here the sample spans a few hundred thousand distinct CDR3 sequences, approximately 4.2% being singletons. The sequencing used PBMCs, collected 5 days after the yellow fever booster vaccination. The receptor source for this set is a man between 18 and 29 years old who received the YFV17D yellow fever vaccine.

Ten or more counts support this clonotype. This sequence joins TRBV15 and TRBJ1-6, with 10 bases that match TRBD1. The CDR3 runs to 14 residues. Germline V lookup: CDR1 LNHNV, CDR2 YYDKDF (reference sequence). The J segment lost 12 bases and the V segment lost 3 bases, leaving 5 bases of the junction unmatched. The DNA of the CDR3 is TGTGCCACCAGCAGGGACAGGGGGGAAGAACCCCTCCACTTT. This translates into CATSRDRGEEPLHF.

The CDR3 DNA reads TGCGCCAGCAGTCCACTCCCGGGCTCTAGTTACAGCTACGAGCAGTACTTC. Its protein is CASSPLPGSSYSYEQYF. J is TRBJ2-7 and V is TRBV5-1; D unresolved. The ends were cut back, 5 bases at V and 3 bases at J, with 24 bases in the middle. The length of the CDR3 is 17 residues. Germline V CDR1 and CDR2: SGHRS, YFSETQ.

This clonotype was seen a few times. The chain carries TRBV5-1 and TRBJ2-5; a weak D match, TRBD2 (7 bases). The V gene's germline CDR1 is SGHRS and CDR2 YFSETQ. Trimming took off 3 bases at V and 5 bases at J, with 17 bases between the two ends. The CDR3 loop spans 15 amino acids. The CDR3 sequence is CASSSGGHPGETQYF. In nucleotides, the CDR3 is TGCGCCAGCAGCTCCGGGGGGCACCCAGGGGAGACCCAGTACTTC.